What follows are 31 T cell receptor beta chains derived from one specimen sequenced in a study of blood T cell repertoires in COVID-19. Profiled with immunoSEQ multiplex PCR; TCRdb holds only in-frame clones, not every one. The sample comprises over 250,000 clones, 83% of which are singletons, and 8% to 10% rests with the top ten. The sample consisted of peripheral blood. These receptors were taken from a woman between 45 and 65 years old who had recovered from COVID-19.

This clone was seen a few times. The genes are TRBV12-3 or TRBV12-4 and TRBJ1-2; 8 nucleotides align to TRBD1. The trim removed 0 bases at V and 8 bases at J, leaving 2 bases unmatched. This CDR3 is built from 13 residues. CDR3 in DNA: TGTGCCAGCAGTTTAGCGAGACAGGGGGGCTACACCTTC. The encoded protein is CASSLARQGGYTF.

This chain uses TRBV6-5 with TRBJ1-1; D may be TRBD1 (5 bases). V lost 6 bases and J lost 10, with 18 bases in between. This CDR3 region has 13 residues. In germline, CDR1 is MNHEY, CDR2 SVGAGI. The CDR3 loop is CASSPELGGGAFF. The CDR3 DNA reads TGTGCCAGCAGCCCCGAGTTGGGGGGGGGAGCTTTCTTT.

The rearrangement links TRBV6-5 to TRBJ2-7, with D perhaps matching TRBD1 (6 bases). V shed 6 bases and J shed 4 bases, with 10 bases lying between them. The CDR3 extends over 12 amino acids. Germline CDR1 MNHEY, CDR2 SVGAGI. CDR3 loop: CASSQTGYEQYF. DNA for the CDR3: TGTGCCAGCAGCCAAACAGGGTACGAGCAGTACTTC.

The V gene is TRBV5-1, the J gene TRBJ2-7, with a tentative D call TRBD1 (7 bases). The CDR3 is 15 amino acids. V was cut by 1 base and J by 5 bases, with 16 bases left in between. CDR1 and CDR2 (germline): SGHRS, YFSETQ. CDR3: CASSLWAGGGNEQYF. DNA for the CDR3: TGCGCCAGCAGCTTGTGGGCAGGAGGGGGCAACGAGCAGTACTTC.

The V and J genes are TRBV6-2 or TRBV6-3 and TRBJ1-1, with TRBD1 as a possible D gene (5 bases). CDR1 and CDR2 from the germline V gene are MNHEY and SVGEGT. V lost 6 bases and J lost 1, with 18 bases in between. The CDR3 contains 16 residues. CDR3 sequence (DNA): TGTGCCAGCAGCGGAGTTCCCCCAACAGGGAACACTGAAGCTTTCTTT. This sequence encodes CASSGVPPTGNTEAFF.

This clone was seen once. This CDR3 is also generated by other DNA sequences in the sample. The rearrangement uses TRBV7-2 and TRBJ2-7, with 8 bases aligning to TRBD1. This CDR3 comprises 14 residues. Per germline, CDR1 SGHTA and CDR2 FQGNSA. J gave up 4 bases and V 1 base, and 3 bases lay outside the gene matches. DNA of the CDR3: TGTGCCAGCAGCTTAGGGCAGGGGGCTTACGAGCAGTACTTC. It is translated as CASSLGQGAYEQYF.

J is TRBJ2-1 and V is TRBV6-2 or TRBV6-3; D perhaps matches TRBD1 (5 bases). V was pared by 4 bases and J by 0 bases, with 10 bases between. From germline, CDR1 is MNHEY and CDR2 SVGEGT. The CDR3 runs 15 residues. In DNA form, the CDR3 reads TGTGCCAGCAGTTCGTACAGGCGCTCCTACAATGAGCAGTTCTTC. It yields the protein CASSSYRRSYNEQFF.

For this clone: Germline is not matched at one junction end, which may reflect a read error. V is TRBV7-9 and J is TRBJ1-4; 7 nucleotides match TRBD1. Germline V CDR1 and CDR2: SEHNR, FQNEAQ (reference sequence). The CDR3 extends over 12 amino acids. CDR3: CASSLDTGQMRF. The CDR3 region has the DNA TGTGCCAGCAGCTTAGACACGGGACAGATGAGATTT.

This chain uses TRBV3-1 (or the pseudogene TRBV3-2) with TRBJ1-5, with 7 positions matching TRBD1. Germline CDR1 is LGHDT and CDR2 is YNNKEL (reference sequence). The CDR3 length is 17 residues. Germline trimming cut 4 bases from V and 7 bases from J; bases unmatched to any gene: 16. The CDR3 DNA reads as TGTGCCAGCAGCCCGAGCGAGCGACAGGGAAGGTTACAGCCCCAGCATTTT. This gives the protein CASSPSERQGRLQPQHF.

The chain links TRBV5-3 to TRBJ1-5; D is possibly TRBD1 (6 bases). TRBV5-3 belongs to the ORF category, with a function that is uncertain. The V end lost 1 base, the J end lost 7 bases, and 18 bases lay between the germline ends. The CDR3 extends over 16 amino acids. CDR3 sequence (DNA): TGTGCCAGAAGCTTGAGTCGCAGGGGCCCCGGGCAGCCCCAGCATTTT. This encodes CARSLSRRGPGQPQHF.

The gene calls are TRBV6-2 or TRBV6-3 and TRBJ2-7, with 9 bases aligning to TRBD1. After removal of 2 bases from V and 0 bases from J, the junction contained 2 bases not matched to a gene. CDR1 and CDR2 from the germline V gene are MNHEY and SVGEGT. CDR3 length: 15 residues. CDR3 sequence: CASSYPGQGSYEQYF. Here the CDR3 DNA reads TGTGCCAGCAGTTACCCGGGACAGGGCTCCTACGAGCAGTACTTC.

The chain has TRBV7-2 and TRBJ2-3; D possibly corresponds to TRBD2 (6 bases). CDR1 SGHTA and CDR2 FQGNSA come from the germline V gene. The CDR3 totals 16 residues. V was trimmed by 0 bases and J by 4 bases, leaving 14 bases between them. CDR3 protein: CASSLATGGGADTQYF. DNA for the CDR3: TGTGCCAGCAGCTTAGCGACCGGGGGTGGGGCAGATACGCAGTATTTT.

J is TRBJ1-4 and V is TRBV5-1; 8 positions agree with TRBD1. CDR3 length: 15 amino acids. J lost 4 bases, V lost 4 bases, and 6 bases had no gene match. Germline CDR1 and CDR2: SGHRS and YFSETQ. The CDR3 region has the DNA TGCGCCAGCAGCATGGGGACAGGCCTTAATGAAAAACTGTTTTTT. It encodes CASSMGTGLNEKLFF.

The CDR3 nucleotides read TGTGCCAGTAGTATGACAGGGGGACCGAGCACAGATACGCAGTATTTT. Amino acids: CASSMTGGPSTDTQYF. The V call is TRBV19, the J call TRBJ2-3, with 9 bases fitting TRBD1. CDR1 and CDR2 from the germline V gene are LNHDA and SQIVND (reference sequence). With V trimmed by 3 bases and J by 0 bases, 4 bases remained unmatched. This CDR3 is 16 amino acids long.

The chain carries TRBV28 and TRBJ1-3; 8 bases line up with TRBD1. There are 12 residues in the CDR3. Trimming cost V 10 bases and J 2 bases; bases outside gene matches: 1. Per the germline V gene, CDR1 is MDHEN and CDR2 is SYDVKM. DNA of the CDR3: TGTGCCATACAGGGGGCTGGAAACACCATATATTTT. Protein sequence: CAIQGAGNTIYF.

J is TRBJ2-7 and V is TRBV7-2; D call uncertain. Per the germline V gene, CDR1 is SGHTA and CDR2 is FQGNSA. The CDR3 is made up of 12 amino acids. The V end was cut by 5 bases, the J end by 1 base, with 6 bases between. CDR3 in amino acids: CASSRESYEQYF. The CDR3 nucleotides are TGTGCCAGCAGCCGAGAGTCCTACGAGCAGTACTTC.

The chain is built from TRBV10-3 and TRBJ2-3; 7 bases fit TRBD1. V lost 10 bases and J lost 9; bases outside the gene matches: 10. This CDR3 spans 12 amino acids. CDR1 is ENHRY, CDR2 SYGVKD, per germline. The CDR3 DNA follows: TGTGCCACAGATCCAGGGGGAAGGACGCAGTATTTT. Translation gives CATDPGGRTQYF.

This clone was seen a single time. The chain is built from TRBV4-3 and TRBJ2-3; tentatively, D is TRBD2 (5 bases). Germline V CDR1 and CDR2: LGHNA, YSLEER. Trimming removed 0 bases from V and 0 bases from J, with 19 bases in between. The CDR3 runs to 19 residues. DNA of the CDR3: TGCGCCAGCAGCCAAGATAGTAGGCGGTTTCGGACTAGCACAGATACGCAGTATTTT. Its translation is CASSQDSRRFRTSTDTQYF.

In nucleotides, the CDR3 is TGCGCCAGCAGCTTGGCGACGGTTTGGAGACAAGAGACCCAGTACTTC. Protein: CASSLATVWRQETQYF. This chain connects TRBV5-1 to TRBJ2-5; D not certain. CDR3 size: 16 residues. The V and J ends lost 0 bases and 2 bases respectively, with 14 bases between them. CDR1 and CDR2 from the germline V gene are SGHRS and YFSETQ.

This clone was observed once. This chain connects TRBV10-3 to TRBJ1-6; 10 nucleotides align to TRBD1. This CDR3 spans 14 amino acids. V dropped 7 bases and J dropped 8; count of bases not matched to a gene: 5. The germline gives CDR1 ENHRY, CDR2 SYGVKD. The CDR3: CAITRGQGDSPLHF. CDR3 in DNA: TGTGCCATCACCCGTGGACAGGGGGATTCACCCCTCCACTTT.

The chain is built from TRBV10-3 and TRBJ1-5; D unclear. Trimming removed 4 bases at V and 8 bases at J, with 9 bases between. Germline CDR1 reads ENHRY; CDR2 reads SYGVKD. The CDR3 spans 12 residues. This CDR3 reads CAISGVEEPQHF. As DNA, the CDR3 is TGTGCCATCAGTGGTGTCGAGGAGCCCCAGCATTTT.

The chain carries TRBV5-1 and TRBJ1-2; D ambiguous. The CDR3 runs 12 residues. Deletions cut 4 bases from V and 6 bases from J, with 10 bases between. The germline CDR1 and CDR2 sequences are SGHRS and YFSETQ. DNA for the CDR3: TGCGCCAGCAGCGGTGGCGGCCATGGCTACACCTTC. Protein sequence: CASSGGGHGYTF.

This clone has just one count. The chain combines TRBV19 with TRBJ1-1, with TRBD1 identical over 7 bases. V lost 5 bases, J lost 1 base, and 7 bases stayed unmatched. CDR1 and CDR2 from the germline V gene are LNHDA and SQIVND (reference sequence). The CDR3 runs to 15 residues. The CDR3 DNA is TGTGCCAGTAGTCCGTGGACAGGCCCGAACACTGAAGCTTTCTTT. It yields the protein CASSPWTGPNTEAFF.

The rearrangement links TRBV29-1 to TRBJ2-3; 7 bases align to TRBD2. V was pared by 2 bases and J by 2 bases, with 7 bases of the junction left unmatched. This CDR3 region has 15 residues. Germline CDR1 SQVTM, CDR2 ANQGSEA. CDR3 loop: CSVERVSGATDTQYF. The DNA for the CDR3 is TGCAGCGTTGAAAGAGTGAGCGGGGCCACAGATACGCAGTATTTT.

This clone has a single count. V gene TRBV18 combines with J gene TRBJ1-5; D might be TRBD1 (5 bases). Germline-derived CDR1 and CDR2 are KGHSH and LQKENI. The CDR3 length is 13 residues. Trimming removed 4 bases at V and 4 bases at J, with 8 bases between. CDR3 bases: TGTGCCAGCTCACAGGGGCCAAATCAGCCCCAGCATTTT. The encoded protein is CASSQGPNQPQHF.

The chain recombines TRBV6-5 with TRBJ1-1; no reliable D call. CDR1 MNHEY and CDR2 SVGAGI come from the germline V gene. The CDR3 extends over 13 amino acids. V was shortened by 4 bases and J by 5 bases, with 11 bases between the two germline ends. In DNA, the CDR3 is TGTGCCAGCAGTTTCCCAGGTCGGACTGAAGCTTTCTTT. Translated, it gives CASSFPGRTEAFF.

The DNA of the CDR3 is TGTGCCACCAGTGACTCCGGGACAGGGAGACGGGGCTACACCTTC. Protein: CATSDSGTGRRGYTF. The gene calls are TRBV24-1 and TRBJ1-2; 9 positions match TRBD1. V lost 4 bases, J lost 8 bases, and 10 bases stayed unmatched. Germline lookup yields CDR1 KGHDR and CDR2 SFDVKD. The CDR3 is 15 residues long.

V and J are TRBV28 and TRBJ1-1, with a weak D call TRBD1 (6 bases). V lost 5 bases and J lost 0, with 13 bases in between. The germline V gene encodes CDR1 MDHEN and CDR2 SYDVKM. This CDR3 has 15 residues. CDR3 coding DNA: TGTGCCAGCAGTAGGCAGGGGACCATGAACACTGAAGCTTTCTTT. Residues: CASSRQGTMNTEAFF.

This clone has only a few counts. CDR3 sequence reads: CASSHPTGTGHYEQYF. CDR3 in DNA: TGTGCCAGCAGCCATCCGACCGGGACAGGGCACTACGAGCAGTACTTC. This chain links TRBV14 with TRBJ2-7; 9 nucleotides match TRBD1. CDR1 is SGHDN and CDR2 is FVKESK in the germline V gene. V dropped 3 bases and J dropped 3; count of bases not matched to a gene: 9. CDR3 size: 16 residues.

The chain couples TRBV18 to TRBJ2-5; D is perhaps TRBD2 (7 bases). With 4 bases removed from V and 3 bases from J, the gap between germline ends came to 24 bases. This CDR3 region has 18 residues. The germline V gene encodes CDR1 KGHSH and CDR2 LQKENI. For the CDR3, the DNA is TGTGCCAGCTCACGCACCAGGGAGGGGTGGACAGACGAAGAGACCCAGTACTTC. Residues: CASSRTREGWTDEETQYF.

The CDR3 nucleotides read TGTGCCAGTAGTTCACAGGGGAGAGGTGGCAATCAGCCCCAGCATTTT. This codes for CASSSQGRGGNQPQHF. The chain carries TRBV19 and TRBJ1-5, with 7 bases matching TRBD1. The CDR3 has 16 residues. Trimming took 5 bases from V and 2 from J; bases not matched to a gene: 9. Germline V CDR1 and CDR2: LNHDA, SQIVND (reference sequence). The variable domain in full, completed from reference TRBV19 and TRBJ1-5, reads DGGITQSPKYLFRKEGQNVTLSCEQNLNHDAMYWYRQDPGQGLRLIYYSQIVNDFQKGDIAEGYSVSREKKESFPLTVTSAQKNPTAFYLCASSSQGRGGNQPQHFGDGTRLSIL.